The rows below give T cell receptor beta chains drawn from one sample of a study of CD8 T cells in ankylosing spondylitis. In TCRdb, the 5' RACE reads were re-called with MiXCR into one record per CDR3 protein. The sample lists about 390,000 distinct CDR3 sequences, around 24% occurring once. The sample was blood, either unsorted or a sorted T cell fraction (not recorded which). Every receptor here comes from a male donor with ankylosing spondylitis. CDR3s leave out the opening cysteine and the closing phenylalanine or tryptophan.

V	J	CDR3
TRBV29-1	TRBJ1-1	SGQAGMNTEAF
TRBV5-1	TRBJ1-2	ASSLGDRGYGYT
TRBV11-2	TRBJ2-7	ASSLRGQWGEQY
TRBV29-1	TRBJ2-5	SVGQGAWETQY
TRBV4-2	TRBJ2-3	ASSQSGAGGPADTQY
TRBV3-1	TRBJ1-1	ASSQPTRNTEAF
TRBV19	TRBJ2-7	ASRAQGGREQY
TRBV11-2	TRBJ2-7	ASSQEQGLKY
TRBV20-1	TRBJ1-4	SARVPGLHNEKLF
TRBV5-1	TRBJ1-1	ASSTGVTGNTEAF
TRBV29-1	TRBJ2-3	SALGRRLAGASSTDTQY
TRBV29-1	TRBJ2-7	SVVGTESYEQY
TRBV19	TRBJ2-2	ASEGQANTGELF
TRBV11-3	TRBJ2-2	ASRSGTGHGAGELF
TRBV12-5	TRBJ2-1	ASGLPRASLF
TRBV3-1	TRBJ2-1	ASSQEGAGLYNEQF
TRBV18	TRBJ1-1	ASSPERGTEAF